This T cell receptor beta chain was sequenced in a study of blood T cell repertoires in COVID-19. This clone was observed a handful of times. The authors' processing: It was from reference gene primer amplification that nucleated cell counts were estimated. This table comes from immunoSEQ multiplex PCR, and its TCRdb copy is limited to in-frame clones, with some not included. Clone size and V and J calls were adopted from that table, with D and trimming inferred from the DNA. Among 100,000 to 150,000 clones listed, 65% to 90% were seen once. The length of the CDR3 is 15 residues. V trimming: 7 bases; J trimming: 0 bases; junction bases outside the gene matches: 6. Germline V lookup: CDR1 ENHRY, CDR2 SYGVKD.

The TCR sequence derives from a woman of 80 years or more with acute or convalescent COVID-19. The sample consisted of peripheral blood. The rearrangement uses TRBV10-3 and TRBJ2-3; 8 bases match TRBD1. The CDR3 sequence: CAITSTGASTDTQYF. The CDR3 nucleotides read TGTGCCATCACCTCGACAGGGGCGAGCACAGATACGCAGTATTTT.